The 2 T cell receptor beta chains reported below all come from one sample, sequenced in a study of blood T cell repertoires in COVID-19. The table came from immunoSEQ multiplex PCR; TCRdb's copy has only in-frame clones and leaves some out. The sample holds about 100,000 clones, about 87% seen once. Sequences were obtained from peripheral blood. The receptors shown here come from a man aged 50 or older with active or convalescent COVID-19.

This clone occurred once. The V call is TRBV11-3, the J call TRBJ2-3, with D possibly matching TRBD2 (5 bases). Deletions cut 4 bases from V and 5 bases from J, with 7 bases between. CDR1 is SGHNT, CDR2 YENEEA, per germline. CDR3 length: 12 amino acids. The CDR3 DNA reads TGTGCCAGCAGCTCGGCGGGAGATACGCAGTATTTT. It yields the protein CASSSAGDTQYF.

V usage is TRBV28 and J usage is TRBJ2-1; D is possibly TRBD2 (6 bases). Trimming took 8 bases from V and 7 from J, leaving 21 bases between them. This CDR3 has 15 residues. CDR1 and CDR2 (germline): MDHEN, SYDVKM. The CDR3 loop is CASGNPGLGLNEQFF. CDR3 DNA: TGTGCCAGCGGTAATCCGGGACTGGGACTTAATGAGCAGTTCTTC.